Shown below are 16 T cell receptor beta chains from a single sample sequenced in a study of blood T cell repertoires in COVID-19. The data were produced by immunoSEQ multiplex PCR, yet TCRdb's version contains in-frame clones alone and is incomplete. The table includes 450,000 or so clones, around 90% detected once. Material for sequencing was peripheral blood. The receptors were gathered from a man aged 18 to 29 with COVID-19, enrolled during active disease.

The chain joins TRBV5-4 to TRBJ2-2; TRBD1 agrees at 7 bases. J lost 0 bases, V lost 3 bases, and 2 bases had no gene match. This CDR3 is built from 15 residues. Germline-derived CDR1 and CDR2 are SGHNT and YYREEE (reference sequence). CDR3 sequence (DNA): TGTGCCAGCAGCTGGGGGACAGCGAACACCGGGGAGCTGTTTTTT. It codes for CASSWGTANTGELFF.

The chain joins TRBV24-1 to TRBJ2-3, with D perhaps TRBD1 (5 bases). The CDR3 consists of 15 residues. Trimming cost V 3 bases and J 2 bases, with 11 bases left between them. Germline CDR1 is KGHDR and CDR2 is SFDVKD. The CDR3 here is CATSDERGPTDTQYF. In DNA, the CDR3 is TGTGCCACCAGTGATGAAAGGGGCCCCACAGATACGCAGTATTTT.

The chain recombines TRBV10-2 with TRBJ2-1; 8 bases are shared with TRBD1. Germline V gives CDR1 WSHSY, CDR2 SAAADI. V shed 6 bases and J 6 bases; nucleotides not matched to a gene: 7. CDR3 length: 14 residues. DNA of the CDR3: TGCGCCAGCAGACGATCCGGGACAGGCAATGAGCAGTTCTTC. This encodes CASRRSGTGNEQFF.

The CDR3 protein is CASSDTGTIEETQYF. The CDR3 bases are TGTGCCAGCAGCGACACCGGGACTATAGAAGAGACCCAGTACTTC. The genes are TRBV5-6 and TRBJ2-5, with 7 nucleotides matching TRBD2. Germline V gene sequence: CDR1 SGHDT, CDR2 YYEEEE. Trimming cost V 4 bases and J 3 bases; bases outside gene matches: 9. CDR3 length equals 15 residues. Full variable domain (missing parts from reference TRBV5-6 and TRBJ2-5): DAGVTQSPTHLIKTRGQQVTLRCSPKSGHDTVSWYQQALGQGPQFIFQYYEEEERQRGNFPDRFSGHQFPNYSSELNVNALLLGDSALYLCASSDTGTIEETQYFGPGTRLLVL.

The chain uses TRBV6-1 and TRBJ2-6; D may be TRBD1 (6 bases). Germline V gene sequence: CDR1 MNHNS, CDR2 SASEGT. Trimming left V 4 bases short and J 0 bases short, with 10 bases between. The CDR3 length is 16 residues. CDR3 coding DNA: TGTGCCAGCAGTGTGGGACACACCTCTGGGGCCAACGTCCTGACTTTC. It codes for CASSVGHTSGANVLTF.

The gene calls are TRBV2 and TRBJ2-7; TRBD1 aligns across 8 bases. In germline, CDR1 is SNHLY, CDR2 FYNNEI. This CDR3 region has 14 residues. V lost 4 bases, J lost 2 bases, and 4 bases stayed unmatched. The CDR3 is CASSGDRSTYEQYF. Written as DNA, the CDR3 is TGTGCCAGCAGTGGGGACAGGAGCACCTACGAGCAGTACTTC.

The chain has TRBV27 and TRBJ1-2; weak D call: TRBD1 (5 bases). Trimming took off 1 base at V and 8 bases at J, with 14 bases between the two ends. The CDR3 length is 14 residues. Germline loops: CDR1 MNHEY, CDR2 SMNVEV (reference sequence). CDR3: CASSLYRGVDGYTF. CDR3 DNA sequence: TGTGCCAGCAGTTTATATCGGGGGGTGGACGGCTACACCTTC.

The V gene is TRBV5-4, the J gene TRBJ1-4, with D possibly matching TRBD1 (6 bases). The V gene's germline CDR1 is SGHNT and CDR2 YYREEE (reference sequence). The CDR3 runs to 14 residues. V gave up 1 base and J gave up 7 bases, with 11 bases separating them. The CDR3 here is CASSLKGGVEKLFF. CDR3 in DNA: TGTGCCAGCAGCTTGAAAGGGGGAGTTGAAAAACTGTTTTTT.

A single count supports this clone. This rearrangement joins TRBV4-1 to TRBJ1-5, with 7 bases fitting TRBD1. Germline V gene data show CDR1 as MGHRA and CDR2 as YSYEKL. The CDR3 loop spans 14 amino acids. With 1 base clipped from V and 6 bases from J, the junction kept 3 bases outside the gene matches. CDR3 in amino acids: CASSQGQGGQPQHF. CDR3 nucleotide sequence: TGCGCCAGCAGCCAAGGACAGGGTGGTCAGCCCCAGCATTTT.

V is TRBV11-2 and J is TRBJ2-7; 11 bases are shared with TRBD1. Germline values: CDR1 SGHAT, CDR2 FQNNGV. V was clipped by 4 bases and J by 2 bases; unmatched bases: 10. The CDR3 runs to 17 residues. As DNA, the CDR3 is TGTGCCAGCAGCTCGGACAGGGGGCTAACCGAAGCCTACGAGCAGTACTTC. Translating gives CASSSDRGLTEAYEQYF.

The chain carries TRBV10-3 and TRBJ2-2; 8 nucleotides agree with TRBD1. Germline V CDR1 and CDR2: ENHRY, SYGVKD. V was clipped by 3 bases and J by 5 bases; unmatched bases: 5. The CDR3 length is 15 residues. As DNA, the CDR3 is TGTGCCATCAGTGACGGGACAGGTCGAACCGGGGAGCTGTTTTTT. Translation: CAISDGTGRTGELFF.

The rearrangement links TRBV21-1 to TRBJ2-4; the table calls TRBD1, which could not be checked here. TRBV21-1 is shown as a pseudogene. CDR3 size: 16 residues. The CDR3 region has the DNA TGTGCCAGCAGCAAAGGAATCCAGGGGACGTTGGACATTCAGTACTTC. The encoded protein is CASSKGIQGTLDIQYF.

The chain recombines TRBV2 with TRBJ2-3; D is perhaps TRBD1 (6 bases). V lost 0 bases and J lost 6, with 13 bases in between. Per the germline V gene, CDR1 is SNHLY and CDR2 is FYNNEI. The CDR3 spans 15 residues. The chain's CDR3 is CASSEALQGPDTQYF. DNA for the CDR3: TGTGCCAGCAGTGAAGCGCTTCAGGGGCCGGATACGCAGTATTTT.

V and J are TRBV7-9 and TRBJ2-5; 10 bases are a match to TRBD1. CDR3 length: 15 amino acids. Looked up from germline, CDR1 is SEHNR and CDR2 is FQNEAQ (reference sequence). J was trimmed by 5 bases and V by 7 bases; bases with no gene match: 10. The CDR3 region is CASTPRQGAGETQYF. The CDR3 DNA reads TGTGCCAGCACTCCCCGACAGGGGGCTGGGGAGACCCAGTACTTC.

This chain connects TRBV19 to TRBJ1-2, with 9 positions matching TRBD1. The CDR3 is 17 amino acids. Per germline, CDR1 LNHDA and CDR2 SQIVND (reference sequence). The ends lost 6 bases at V and 3 bases at J; junction bases unmatched: 14. The CDR3 region is CASSTGTGRIWDYGYTF. CDR3 DNA sequence: TGTGCCAGTAGCACCGGGACAGGGAGGATATGGGACTATGGCTACACCTTC.

This clone was recorded at least ten times. V is TRBV19 and J is TRBJ2-7; 8 positions agree with TRBD1. V lost 4 bases, J lost 2 bases, and 7 bases stayed unmatched. This CDR3 is built from 15 residues. Germline CDR1 is LNHDA and CDR2 is SQIVND (reference sequence). CDR3 residues: CASSTGQGPPYEQYF. The CDR3 bases are TGTGCCAGTAGTACCGGACAGGGACCTCCCTACGAGCAGTACTTC.